The 25 T cell receptor beta chains presented below share a single source sample, sequenced in a study of blood T cells in healthy people across ages. Combining a sample-barcoded 5' primer with a J-beta primer mix, a second PCR ran for roughly 7 to 12 cycles. TCRdb used MiXCR to reprocess the 5' RACE reads, holding one entry per CDR3 protein. Of 1.5 million to 1.8 million distinct CDR3 sequences in the sample, roughly two fifths were seen once. Sequencing input: blood. These receptors were obtained from a woman aged 18-30 years in good health.

V usage is TRBV20-1 and J usage is TRBJ2-7; TRBD2 matches at 9 bases. The last part of the DNA fits TRBJ2-4 better; the J call may be wrong. Germline assignment: CDR1 DFQATT and CDR2 SNEGSKA (reference sequence). This CDR3 has 14 amino acids. The CDR3 sequence: CSAHYSGRKNIQYF. As DNA, the CDR3 is TGCAGTGCTCACTATAGCGGGAGAAAAAACATTCAGTACTTC.

The chain couples TRBV7-8 to TRBJ2-3, with D unclear. Germline CDR1 is SGHVS and CDR2 is FQNEAQ. Trimming stripped 5 bases from V and 4 bases from J, with 16 bases between. The CDR3 contains 15 residues. As DNA, the CDR3 is TGTGCCAGCAGCCCATCCCGGCTAGGCGCAGATACGCAGTATTTT. As protein: CASSPSRLGADTQYF.

The chain couples TRBV7-2 to TRBJ2-1; D is unclear. V was cut by 8 bases and J by 2 bases, with 13 bases left in between. Germline lookup yields CDR1 SGHTA and CDR2 FQGNSA. This CDR3 has 14 amino acids. The CDR3 DNA is TGTGCCAGCGGCCCCGGTTTTACCTACAATGAGCAGTTCTTC. Translation: CASGPGFTYNEQFF.

This clonotype was recorded a few times. The chain couples TRBV27 to TRBJ1-5; D call uncertain. Trimming removed 3 bases at V and 4 bases at J, with 7 bases between. The CDR3 is made up of 13 amino acids. Germline V lookup: CDR1 MNHEY, CDR2 SMNVEV (reference sequence). In nucleotides, the CDR3 is TGTGCCAGCAGTTTGGCCCAAAATCAGCCCCAGCATTTT. Translating gives CASSLAQNQPQHF.

This clonotype was seen a handful of times. The chain links TRBV7-3 to TRBJ2-3; D ambiguous. This CDR3 spans 13 amino acids. CDR1 is SGHTA, CDR2 FQGTGA, per germline. Trimming pared 4 bases from V and 3 bases from J, leaving 8 bases between. This CDR3 is CASSSSWTDTQYF. In DNA form, the CDR3 reads TGTGCCAGCAGCTCCTCCTGGACAGATACGCAGTATTTT.

The chain uses TRBV2 and TRBJ2-1; TRBD2 agrees at 8 bases. From germline, CDR1 is SNHLY and CDR2 FYNNEI. This CDR3 has 15 amino acids. J was trimmed by 11 bases and V by 7 bases; bases with no gene match: 16. This CDR3 is CASTDTAGGARKQFF. CDR3 coding DNA: TGTGCCAGCACTGATACGGCCGGGGGGGCTAGGAAGCAGTTCTTC.

This clonotype was observed a single time. Mismatch with germline at one junction end may stem from a read error. The V call is TRBV18, the J call TRBJ2-1; 11 nucleotides match TRBD1. The CDR3 is 15 residues long. Germline V CDR1 and CDR2: KGHSH, LQKENI. Here the CDR3 DNA reads TGTGCCAGCTCACCGGGGACAGGGGGACACAATGGGCAGTTCTTC. It codes for CASSPGTGGHNGQFF.

This clonotype was picked up a small number of times. This rearrangement joins TRBV5-1 to TRBJ1-1; the match to TRBD1 covers 9 bases. V shed 4 bases, J shed 5 bases, and the junction held 9 bases outside the gene matches. This CDR3 is built from 15 residues. Germline V gene lookup returns CDR1 SGHRS and CDR2 YFSETQ. CDR3 in DNA: TGCGCCAGCAGCGGGCACAGGGGGCGAAGTACTGAAGCTTTCTTT. Protein: CASSGHRGRSTEAFF.

The chain has TRBV30 and TRBJ1-1; D is unresolved. This CDR3 contains 10 residues. Germline lookup yields CDR1 GTSNPN and CDR2 SVGIG (reference sequence). Deletions cut 5 bases from V and 2 bases from J, with 3 bases between. As DNA, the CDR3 is TGTGCCTGGCAAAACACTGAAGCTTTCTTT. Translation: CAWQNTEAFF.

This sequence joins TRBV29-1 and TRBJ1-1; the D is unclear. Germline CDR1 SQVTM, CDR2 ANQGSEA. This CDR3 is built from 12 residues. The V gene lost 4 bases and the J gene lost 1 base, with 7 bases spanning the gap. CDR3 in amino acids: CSVGRENTEAFF. The CDR3, as DNA: TGCAGCGTTGGCCGGGAGAACACTGAAGCTTTCTTT.

As to this clonotype: At one end, the junction sequence differs from germline, possibly due to a read error. The chain employs TRBV29-1 and TRBJ1-2; unclear D gene. The length of the CDR3 is 11 residues. Looked up from germline, CDR1 is SQVTM and CDR2 is ANQGSEA. CDR3 DNA sequence: TGCAGAGTTGATGTCGGGTATGGCTACACCTTC. It encodes CRVDVGYGYTF.

A few counts support this clonotype. The chain carries TRBV10-3 and TRBJ2-7, with D possibly being TRBD1 (6 bases). The germline CDR1 and CDR2 sequences are ENHRY and SYGVKD. The CDR3 has 13 residues. Trimming removed 5 bases from V and 3 bases from J, with 11 bases in between. CDR3 DNA sequence: TGTGCCATCAGTTCAGGGGAATTCTACGAGCAGTACTTC. Protein: CAISSGEFYEQYF.

This rearrangement joins TRBV27 to TRBJ2-3; TRBD1 agrees at 12 bases. Germline-derived CDR1 and CDR2 are MNHEY and SMNVEV (reference sequence). Trimming at V came to 6 bases and at J to 6 bases, leaving 13 bases not matched to a gene. This CDR3 has 17 amino acids. The CDR3, as DNA: TGTGCCAGCAGCAACCGGGCCGGGACAGGGGGCGTGGATACGCAGTATTTT. The encoded protein is CASSNRAGTGGVDTQYF.

This clonotype was seen only a few times. The chain uses TRBV7-2 and TRBJ2-1; TRBD1 might be the D (5 bases). There are 14 residues in the CDR3. Germline V gene lookup returns CDR1 SGHTA and CDR2 FQGNSA. Trimming stripped 3 bases from V and 6 bases from J, with 12 bases between. The CDR3 nucleotides are TGTGCCAGCAGCTTCTTAGGGGTGGGCAATGAGCAGTTCTTC. Amino acid sequence: CASSFLGVGNEQFF.

This clonotype showed up just a few times. The chain joins TRBV7-3 to TRBJ2-1; 7 bases are shared with TRBD2. Germline CDR1 reads SGHTA; CDR2 reads FQGTGA. J lost 2 bases, V lost 4 bases, and 5 bases had no gene match. The CDR3 covers 15 residues. CDR3 coding DNA: TGTGCCAGCAGCTCCCTTGGACTAGCCTACAATGAGCAGTTCTTC. Its translation is CASSSLGLAYNEQFF.

This clonotype has a handful of counts. The chain links TRBV20-1 to TRBJ2-7, with TRBD2 matching 9 bases. This CDR3 region has 15 residues. V trimming: 5 bases; J trimming: 4 bases; junction bases outside the gene matches: 12. Per the germline V gene, CDR1 is DFQATT and CDR2 is SNEGSKA (reference sequence). The CDR3 sequence is CSAGQISGRLYEQYF. In DNA form, the CDR3 reads TGCAGTGCTGGTCAGATTAGCGGGAGATTGTACGAGCAGTACTTC.

The V and J genes are TRBV29-1 and TRBJ2-4, with D possibly being TRBD2 (6 bases). The CDR3 has 16 amino acids. The V gene's germline CDR1 is SQVTM and CDR2 ANQGSEA. Trimming took 6 bases from V and 13 from J, leaving 31 bases between them. The CDR3 region has the DNA TGCAGCGTCACACCGAGACTAGAGAGTTACAATAATGAGCAGTACTTC. Residues: CSVTPRLESYNNEQYF.

The V call is TRBV3-1, the J call TRBJ1-1; D possibly corresponds to TRBD1 (6 bases). The CDR3 is 15 residues long. The germline gives CDR1 LGHDT, CDR2 YNNKEL (reference sequence). The V gene lost 3 bases and the J gene lost 1 base, with 12 bases spanning the gap. DNA for the CDR3: TGTGCCAGCAGCCACTTAGGGGGAAAGAACACTGAAGCTTTCTTT. Amino acid sequence: CASSHLGGKNTEAFF.

This chain joins TRBV4-3 and TRBJ2-7, with D tentatively TRBD1 (6 bases). The CDR3 sequence is 15 residues long. Germline V lookup: CDR1 LGHNA, CDR2 YSLEER. V lost 5 bases to trimming and J lost 5 bases, with 19 bases between them. CDR3 region: CASSSGTTGPDEQYF. The CDR3 DNA follows: TGCGCCAGCAGCAGCGGTACGACAGGCCCAGACGAGCAGTACTTC.

This clonotype turned up a few times. CDR3 loop: CASSQDVSGRPPYNEQFF. CDR3 coding DNA: TGCGCCAGCAGCCAAGATGTTAGCGGGAGGCCCCCCTACAATGAGCAGTTCTTC. The V gene is TRBV4-3, the J gene TRBJ2-1; 10 bases are a match to TRBD2. The CDR3 is made up of 18 amino acids. The V and J ends lost 0 bases and 2 bases, in that order; junction bases with no gene match: 7. Germline loops: CDR1 LGHNA, CDR2 YSLEER.

The chain links TRBV6-5 to TRBJ1-1; D call uncertain. Germline V gene data show CDR1 as MNHEY and CDR2 as SVGAGI. The CDR3 spans 13 residues. Trimming cost V 8 bases and J 0 bases, with 10 bases left between them. The CDR3 region has the DNA TGTGCCAGCGAGAGTGGAATGAACACTGAAGCTTTCTTT. This sequence encodes CASESGMNTEAFF.

There are many counts of this clonotype. This sequence joins TRBV12-3 or TRBV12-4 and TRBJ2-1; D call uncertain. Trimming stripped 6 bases from V and 6 bases from J, with 9 bases between. The CDR3 loop spans 12 amino acids. CDR3 region: CASSFWGNEQFF. The CDR3 DNA sequence: TGTGCCAGCAGCTTTTGGGGCAATGAGCAGTTCTTC.

This chain uses TRBV13 with TRBJ2-3, with D tentatively TRBD2 (5 bases). This CDR3 spans 15 amino acids. Between the trimmed V and J ends, which lost 5 bases and 2 bases, there was a span of 14 bases. CDR1 and CDR2 from the germline V gene are PRHDT and FYEKMQ (reference sequence). CDR3 loop: CASSRGWDLTDTQYF. The CDR3 DNA is TGTGCCAGCAGCCGAGGGTGGGATCTCACAGATACGCAGTATTTT.

The gene calls are TRBV7-2 and TRBJ1-3; D call uncertain. The germline V and J ends were trimmed by 1 base and 2 bases, with 6 bases remaining between them. Looked up from germline, CDR1 is SGHTA and CDR2 is FQGNSA. The CDR3 spans 14 residues. This chain's CDR3 is CASSLGLPGNTIYF. In DNA form, the CDR3 reads TGTGCCAGCAGCTTAGGATTACCTGGAAACACCATATATTTT. Based on the CDR3 plus reference TRBV7-2 and TRBJ1-3, the full variable domain is GAGVSQSPSNKVTEKGKDVELRCDPISGHTALYWYRQSLGQGLEFLIYFQGNSAPDKSGLPSDRFSAERTGGSVSTLTIQRTQQEDSAVYLCASSLGLPGNTIYFGEGSWLTVV.

This clonotype was counted a few times. The chain links TRBV11-2 to TRBJ2-7; weak D call: TRBD1 (5 bases). Germline loops: CDR1 SGHAT, CDR2 FQNNGV. V lost 1 base to trimming and J lost 1 base, with 8 bases between them. This CDR3 spans 14 amino acids. In nucleotides, the CDR3 is TGTGCCAGCAGCTTAGTGACAGTTTCCTACGAGCAGTACTTC. It is translated as CASSLVTVSYEQYF.